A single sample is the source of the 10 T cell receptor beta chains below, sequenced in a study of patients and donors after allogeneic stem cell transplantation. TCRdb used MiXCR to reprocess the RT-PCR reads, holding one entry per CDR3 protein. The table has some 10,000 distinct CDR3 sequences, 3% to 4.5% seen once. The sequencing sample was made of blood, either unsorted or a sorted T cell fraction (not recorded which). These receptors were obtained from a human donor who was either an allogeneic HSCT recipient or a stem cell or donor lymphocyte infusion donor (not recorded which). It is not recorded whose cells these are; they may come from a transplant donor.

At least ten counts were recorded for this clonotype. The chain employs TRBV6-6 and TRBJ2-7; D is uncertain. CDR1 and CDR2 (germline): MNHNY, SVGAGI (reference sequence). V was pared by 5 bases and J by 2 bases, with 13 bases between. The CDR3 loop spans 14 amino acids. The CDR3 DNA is TGTGCCAGCAGTCCAAGACTGGAAACCTACGAGCAGTACTTC. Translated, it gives CASSPRLETYEQYF.

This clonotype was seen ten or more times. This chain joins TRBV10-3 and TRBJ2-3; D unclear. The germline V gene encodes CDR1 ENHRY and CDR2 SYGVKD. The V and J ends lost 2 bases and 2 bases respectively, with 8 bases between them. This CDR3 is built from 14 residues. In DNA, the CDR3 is TGTGCCATCAGTGAGGCGACCACCACAGATACGCAGTATTTT. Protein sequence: CAISEATTTDTQYF.

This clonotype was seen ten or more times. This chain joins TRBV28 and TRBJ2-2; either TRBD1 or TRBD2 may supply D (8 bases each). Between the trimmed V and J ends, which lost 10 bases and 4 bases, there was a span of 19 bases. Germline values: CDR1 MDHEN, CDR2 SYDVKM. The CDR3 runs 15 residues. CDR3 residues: CATQRGTGVTGELFF. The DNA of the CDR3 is TGTGCCACCCAGCGGGGGACAGGTGTCACCGGGGAGCTGTTTTTT.

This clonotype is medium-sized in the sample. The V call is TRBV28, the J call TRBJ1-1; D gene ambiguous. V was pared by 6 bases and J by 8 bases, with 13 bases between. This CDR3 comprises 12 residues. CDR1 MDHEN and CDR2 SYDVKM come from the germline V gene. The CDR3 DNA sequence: TGTGCCAGCAGCGCGGAAAATCTAGAAGCTTTCTTT. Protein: CASSAENLEAFF. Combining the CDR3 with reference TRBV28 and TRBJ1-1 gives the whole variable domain DVKVTQSSRYLVKRTGEKVFLECVQDMDHENMFWYRQDPGLGLRLIYFSYDVKMKEKGDIPEGYSVSREKKERFSLILESASTNQTSMYLCASSAENLEAFFGQGTRLTVV.

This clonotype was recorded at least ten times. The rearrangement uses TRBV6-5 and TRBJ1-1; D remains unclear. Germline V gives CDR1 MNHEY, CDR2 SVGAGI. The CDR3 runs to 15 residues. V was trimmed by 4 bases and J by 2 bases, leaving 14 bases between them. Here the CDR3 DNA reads TGTGCCAGCAGTTTATCGACGGGGAGAAACACTGAAGCTTTCTTT. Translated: CASSLSTGRNTEAFF.

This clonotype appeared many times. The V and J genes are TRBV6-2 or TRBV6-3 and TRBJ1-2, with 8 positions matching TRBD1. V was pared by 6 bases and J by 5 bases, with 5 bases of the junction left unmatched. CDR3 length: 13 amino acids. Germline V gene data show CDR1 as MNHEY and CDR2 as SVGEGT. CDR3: CASRGTGSYGYTF. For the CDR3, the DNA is TGTGCCAGCAGAGGGACAGGAAGTTATGGCTACACCTTC.

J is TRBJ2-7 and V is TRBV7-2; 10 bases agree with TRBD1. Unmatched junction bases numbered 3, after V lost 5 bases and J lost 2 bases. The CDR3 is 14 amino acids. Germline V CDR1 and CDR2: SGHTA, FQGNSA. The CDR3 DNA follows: TGTGCCAGCAGCCCAGGACAGGGGGCCTACGAGCAGTACTTC. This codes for CASSPGQGAYEQYF. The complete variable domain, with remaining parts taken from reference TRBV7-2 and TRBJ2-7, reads GAGVSQSPSNKVTEKGKDVELRCDPISGHTALYWYRQSLGQGLEFLIYFQGNSAPDKSGLPSDRFSAERTGGSVSTLTIQRTQQEDSAVYLCASSPGQGAYEQYFGPGTRLTVT.

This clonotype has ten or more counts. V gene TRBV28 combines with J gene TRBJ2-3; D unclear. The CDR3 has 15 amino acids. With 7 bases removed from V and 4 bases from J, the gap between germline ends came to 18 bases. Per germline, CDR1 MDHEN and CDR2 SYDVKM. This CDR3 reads CASTSWLLESDTQYF. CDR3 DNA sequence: TGTGCCAGCACCTCCTGGCTCTTAGAGTCAGATACGCAGTATTTT. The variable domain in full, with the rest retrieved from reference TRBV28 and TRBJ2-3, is DVKVTQSSRYLVKRTGEKVFLECVQDMDHENMFWYRQDPGLGLRLIYFSYDVKMKEKGDIPEGYSVSREKKERFSLILESASTNQTSMYLCASTSWLLESDTQYFGPGTRLTVL.

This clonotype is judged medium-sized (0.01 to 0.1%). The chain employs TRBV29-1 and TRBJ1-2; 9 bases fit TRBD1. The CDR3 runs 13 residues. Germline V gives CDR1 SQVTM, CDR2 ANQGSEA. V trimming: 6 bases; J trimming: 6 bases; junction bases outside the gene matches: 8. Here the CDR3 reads CSVAIQGADGYTF. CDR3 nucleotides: TGCAGCGTCGCAATACAGGGGGCCGATGGCTACACCTTC.

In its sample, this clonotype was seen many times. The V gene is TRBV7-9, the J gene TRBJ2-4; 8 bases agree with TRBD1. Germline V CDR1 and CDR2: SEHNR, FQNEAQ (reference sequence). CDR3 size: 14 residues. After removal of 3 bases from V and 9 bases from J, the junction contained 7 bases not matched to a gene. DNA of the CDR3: TGTGCCAGCAGCTTTGGGACAGGCCGCGGCATTCAGTACTTC. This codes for CASSFGTGRGIQYF.